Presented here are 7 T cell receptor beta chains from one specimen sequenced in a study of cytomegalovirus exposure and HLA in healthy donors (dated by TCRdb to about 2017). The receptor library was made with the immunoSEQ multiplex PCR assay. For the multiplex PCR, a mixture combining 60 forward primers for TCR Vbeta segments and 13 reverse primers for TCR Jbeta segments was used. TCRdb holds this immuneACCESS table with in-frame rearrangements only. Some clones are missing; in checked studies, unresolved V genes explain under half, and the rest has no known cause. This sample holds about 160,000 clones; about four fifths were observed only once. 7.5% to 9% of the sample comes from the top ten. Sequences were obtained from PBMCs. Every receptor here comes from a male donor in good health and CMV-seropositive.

CDR3 region: CASSQISGQETQYF. The CDR3 DNA reads TGTGCCAGCAGCCAAATTAGCGGGCAAGAGACCCAGTACTTC. This chain links TRBV7-2 with TRBJ2-5; 7 bases align to TRBD2. Germline V gene data show CDR1 as SGHTA and CDR2 as FQGNSA. CDR3 length: 14 amino acids. J lost 2 bases, V lost 5 bases, and 5 bases had no gene match.

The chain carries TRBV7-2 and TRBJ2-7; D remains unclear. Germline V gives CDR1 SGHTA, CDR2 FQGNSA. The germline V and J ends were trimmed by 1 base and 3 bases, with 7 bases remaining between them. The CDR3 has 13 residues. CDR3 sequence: CASSLGQIYEQYF. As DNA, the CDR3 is TGTGCCAGCAGCTTAGGTCAGATCTACGAGCAGTACTTC.

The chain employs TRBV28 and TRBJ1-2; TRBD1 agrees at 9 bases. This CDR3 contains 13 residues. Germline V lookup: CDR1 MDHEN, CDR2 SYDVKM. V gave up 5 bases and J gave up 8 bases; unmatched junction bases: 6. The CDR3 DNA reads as TGTGCCAGCAGTATCGGGACAGGGACCGGCTACACCTTC. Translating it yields CASSIGTGTGYTF.

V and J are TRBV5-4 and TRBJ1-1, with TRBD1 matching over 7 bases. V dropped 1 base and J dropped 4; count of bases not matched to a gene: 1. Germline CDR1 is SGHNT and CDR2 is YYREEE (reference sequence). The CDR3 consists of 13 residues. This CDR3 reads CASSLTGATEAFF. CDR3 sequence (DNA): TGTGCCAGCAGCTTGACAGGGGCCACTGAAGCTTTCTTT.

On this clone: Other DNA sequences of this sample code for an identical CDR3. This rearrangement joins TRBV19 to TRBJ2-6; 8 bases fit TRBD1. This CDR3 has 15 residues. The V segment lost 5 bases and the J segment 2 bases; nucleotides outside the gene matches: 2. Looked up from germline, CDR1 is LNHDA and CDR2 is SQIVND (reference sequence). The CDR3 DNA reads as TGTGCCAGTAGTTCCAGGGGGCCTGGGGCCAACGTCCTGACTTTC. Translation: CASSSRGPGANVLTF.

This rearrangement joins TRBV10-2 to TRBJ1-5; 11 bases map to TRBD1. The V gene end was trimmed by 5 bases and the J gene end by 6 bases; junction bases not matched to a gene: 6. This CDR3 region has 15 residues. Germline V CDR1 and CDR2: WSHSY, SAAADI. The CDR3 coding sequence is TGCGCCAGCAGTCCCGGGACAGGGGGTTCTCAGCCCCAGCATTTT. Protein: CASSPGTGGSQPQHF.

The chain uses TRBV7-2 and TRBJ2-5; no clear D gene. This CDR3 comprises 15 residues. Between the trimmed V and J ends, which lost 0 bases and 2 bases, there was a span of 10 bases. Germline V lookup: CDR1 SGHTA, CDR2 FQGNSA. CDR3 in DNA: TGTGCCAGCAGCTTAGCCACAGCAACTCAAGAGACCCAGTACTTC. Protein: CASSLATATQETQYF.